A single sample is the source of the 3 T cell receptor beta chains below, sequenced in a study of cytomegalovirus exposure and HLA in healthy donors. Amplification used 60 Vbeta primers and 13 Jbeta primers. The table came from immunoSEQ multiplex PCR; TCRdb's copy has only in-frame clones and leaves some out. The specimen's table records some 56,000 clones. The source material was PBMCs. The source of these receptors is a woman aged 25 to 39 in good health and CMV-seropositive.

The genes are TRBV30 and TRBJ2-5; 15 bases are shared with TRBD2. The germline V gene has CDR1 GTSNPN and CDR2 SVGIG (reference sequence). V was pared by 3 bases and J by 1 base, with 6 bases of the junction left unmatched. CDR3 length equals 17 residues. CDR3 in amino acids: CAWSDRTSGGGQETQYF. The CDR3 DNA is TGTGCCTGGAGCGATCGGACTAGCGGGGGGGGCCAAGAGACCCAGTACTTC.

This chain joins TRBV11-3 and TRBJ1-1; D is undetermined. CDR3 size: 16 residues. With 3 bases removed from V and 3 bases from J, the gap between germline ends came to 17 bases. CDR1 is SGHNT and CDR2 is YENEEA in the germline V gene. The CDR3 here is CASSFPRGREDTEAFF. The CDR3 DNA is TGTGCCAGCAGCTTCCCCCGGGGAAGGGAGGACACTGAAGCTTTCTTT.

The V and J genes are TRBV4-2 and TRBJ1-2; 12 positions agree with TRBD1. In germline, CDR1 is LGHNA, CDR2 YNFKEQ. The CDR3 consists of 15 residues. Trimming took 0 bases from V and 8 from J; bases not matched to a gene: 4. CDR3 sequence: CASSQDRGTGGGYTF. Written as DNA, the CDR3 is TGTGCCAGCAGCCAAGATCGGGGGACAGGGGGCGGCTACACCTTC.